Detailed here is one T cell receptor (beta chain). The data stem from a study of blood T cell repertoires in COVID-19. Study context: PBMCs, B-cell-depleted T cells, or T cells were the source of the cDNA or gDNA that made up the material.

Per the germline V gene, CDR1 is LNHDA and CDR2 is SQIVND (reference sequence). The CDR3 loop spans 12 amino acids. V gave up 4 bases and J gave up 14 bases, with 15 bases separating them. Assay used: immunoSEQ multiplex PCR; TCRdb lists only in-frame clones, some missing. Seen here are 150,000 or so clones, 92% observed once, and the top ten hold 4.8%. The V gene is TRBV19, the J gene TRBJ2-1, with D perhaps TRBD1 (5 bases). This TCR was recovered from a man aged 25-45 years with COVID-19, enrolled during active disease. Sequencing input: peripheral blood. Here the CDR3 reads CASSKGKGVEFF. The CDR3, as DNA: TGTGCCAGTAGTAAGGGCAAAGGGGTGGAGTTCTTC.